This T cell receptor (beta chain) was identified during a study of blood T cell repertoires in COVID-19. Study-level background: Samples taken during acute and convalescent COVID-19 were collected in the United States, Italy and Spain.

Authors' data handling: Amplification from reference gene primers served as the basis for estimated nucleated cell counts. Here immunoSEQ multiplex PCR was the method, and the copy in TCRdb shows in-frame clones only, minus some. V, J and clone size were drawn from that table, and D and trimming were deduced from the DNA. The data contain approximately 70,000 clones, about 86% of them singletons. V dropped 0 bases and J dropped 6 bases, with 9 bases sitting between them. Germline values: CDR1 LGHNA, CDR2 YNFKEQ. This CDR3 has 14 residues. This clone was seen a few times. Sequenced input: peripheral blood. This TCR derives from a woman in her fifties or sixties with acute or convalescent COVID-19. V usage is TRBV4-2 and J usage is TRBJ1-5; D is possibly TRBD1 (5 bases). CDR3 in amino acids: CASSQDSRVQPQHF. As DNA, the CDR3 is TGTGCCAGCAGCCAAGATTCCAGGGTTCAGCCCCAGCATTTT.